These T cell receptor beta chains were read from a single sample in a study of patients and donors after allogeneic stem cell transplantation. TCRdb called the RT-PCR reads again in MiXCR, with one record for every CDR3 protein. The profile shows roughly 200,000 distinct CDR3 sequences, about 38% of them singletons. Sequenced input: blood, either unsorted or a sorted T cell fraction (not recorded which). These receptor sequences come from a human donor who was either an allogeneic HSCT recipient or a stem cell or donor lymphocyte infusion donor (not recorded which). It is not recorded whose cells these are; they may come from a transplant donor. The CDR3 runs from the conserved cysteine through the conserved F or W. D genes are given only for firm matches. For some rows the clone size is stated as once, few or many, or as a class when expanded; others skip it.

size | J | V | D | DNA | CDR3
. | TRBJ1-4 | TRBV11-2 | . | TGTGCCAGCAGCAGAGGGGCCCCAACTAATGAAAAACTGTTTTTT | CASSRGAPTNEKLFF
few | TRBJ1-1 | TRBV12-3/TRBV12-4 | . | TGTGCCAGCAGTTCCCGGACGGGAAACACTGAAGCTTTCTTT | CASSSRTGNTEAFF
. | TRBJ2-3 | TRBV30 | . | TGTGCCTGGAGTCTCCACAGATACCCTAGCACAGATACGCAGTATTTT | CAWSLHRYPSTDTQYF
few | TRBJ1-4 | TRBV20-1 | . | TGCAGTGCCCCGACAGGCGGCGGGGTTAATGAAAAACTGTTTTTT | CSAPTGGGVNEKLFF
. | TRBJ2-3 | TRBV9 | . | TGTGCCAGCAGCGGATTCACGGATACGCAGTATTTT | CASSGFTDTQYF
few | TRBJ1-5 | TRBV18 | . | TGTGCCAGCTCACCGGAAAATCAGCCCCAGCATTTT | CASSPENQPQHF
. | TRBJ1-1 | TRBV4-1 | TRBD1 | TGCGCCAGCAGCCAGGGAGGGACAGATCTACTTGAAGCTTTCTTT | CASSQGGTDLLEAFF
. | TRBJ2-7 | TRBV6-5 | TRBD1 | TGTGCCAGCAGTTACGGGACAGGGACCCACGAGCAGTACTTC | CASSYGTGTHEQYF
few | TRBJ1-1 | TRBV20-1 | . | TGCAGTGCTTGCGACAGGATGGACACTGAAGCTTTCTTT | CSACDRMDTEAFF
. | TRBJ2-5 | TRBV18 | . | TGTGCCAGCTCACCGGGATCTCAAGAGACCCAGTACTTC | CASSPGSQETQYF
. | TRBJ1-3 | TRBV4-3 | . | TGCGCCAGCAGCCAAGATGCGAACACCATATATTTT | CASSQDANTIYF
. | TRBJ2-3 | TRBV10-3 | . | TGTGCCACTGGGGGGGCGGACTACCGCACAGATACGCAGTATTTT | CATGGADYRTDTQYF
. | TRBJ2-1 | TRBV12-3/TRBV12-4 | . | TGTGCCAGCAGTTTGGTCCGACCAATCCCCTACAATGAGCAGTTCTTC | CASSLVRPIPYNEQFF
many | TRBJ1-5 | TRBV20-1 | TRBD1 | TGCAGTGCTAGGATACAGGGGGCCCTCAATCAGCCCCAGCATTTT | CSARIQGALNQPQHF
. | TRBJ1-6 | TRBV5-8 | TRBD1 | TGTGCCAGCAGCCGGGGACAGAATAATTCACCCCTCCACTTT | CASSRGQNNSPLHF
. | TRBJ1-2 | TRBV20-1 | . | TGCAGTGCTAGAGATAGTGTTACAGGGAAAGGCTACACCTTC | CSARDSVTGKGYTF
many | TRBJ2-5 | TRBV4-2 | TRBD1 | TGTGCCAGCAGCCTCCACAGGGGGATGATCCAAGAGACCCAGTACTTC | CASSLHRGMIQETQYF
. | TRBJ2-1 | TRBV2 | . | TGTGCCAGCAGTCAACAGGGTCTAGGGTACAATGAGCAGTTCTTC | CASSQQGLGYNEQFF
. | TRBJ1-6 | TRBV4-1 | . | TGCGCCAGCAGCCAAGAATGGGGACAATTGGCACCCCTCCACTTT | CASSQEWGQLAPLHF
few | TRBJ2-7 | TRBV5-1 | . | TGCGCCAGCAGCCCATTAGACGGAATCTCCTACGAGCAGTACTTC | CASSPLDGISYEQYF
. | TRBJ2-2 | TRBV9 | . | TGTGCCAGCAGCGTAGGTCACCGCACCGGGGAGCTGTTTTTT | CASSVGHRTGELFF
. | TRBJ2-2 | TRBV13 | TRBD1 | TGTGCCAGCAGCCGGCACAGGGGGCGGGACACCGGGGAGCTGTTTTTT | CASSRHRGRDTGELFF
. | TRBJ2-1 | TRBV11-2 | . | TGTGCCAGCAGCTTAGAGTTTGCAGGGAATGAGCAGTTCTTC | CASSLEFAGNEQFF
. | TRBJ2-3 | TRBV10-3 | TRBD1 | TGTGCCATCAAGGGACAGGGTGACACAGATACGCAGTATTTT | CAIKGQGDTDTQYF
. | TRBJ2-7 | TRBV6-6 | . | TGTGCCAGCAGTAGACAGGACCACTACGAGCAGTACTTC | CASSRQDHYEQYF
. | TRBJ2-5 | TRBV4-2 | TRBD2 | TGTGCCTCCTCAAGGGCGGCAGCGGGGCAAAGAGAGACCCAGTACTTC | CASSRAAAGQRETQYF
few | TRBJ1-1 | TRBV28 | . | TGTGCCAGCAGTGAGGACACTGAAGCTTTCTTT | CASSEDTEAFF
few | TRBJ1-5 | TRBV20-1 | . | TGCAGTGCTAAGCCAGGGTTTCAGCCCCAGCATTTT | CSAKPGFQPQHF
. | TRBJ1-1 | TRBV4-1 | . | TGCGCCAGCAGCCAACTCAGGAGGGCCTACCCCAAGGGGACTGAAGCTTTCTTT | CASSQLRRAYPKGTEAFF
. | TRBJ1-5 | TRBV2 | . | TGTGCCAGCAGTGCTGGGGCAGCTGGCAATCAGCCCCAGCATTTT | CASSAGAAGNQPQHF
. | TRBJ1-1 | TRBV5-1 | . | TGCGCCAGCAGCCTTGGGTACGGGGTGTACACTGAAGCTTTCTTT | CASSLGYGVYTEAFF
. | TRBJ1-2 | TRBV28 | . | TGTGCCAGCACCCTGGGGTCATCTGGGGGCTATGGCTACACCTTC | CASTLGSSGGYGYTF
. | TRBJ1-2 | TRBV7-2 | . | TGTGCCAGCAGCTTAGGGGGACACAGGGATGGCTACACCTTC | CASSLGGHRDGYTF
few | TRBJ1-2 | TRBV4-1 | . | TGCGCCAGCAGCCGCTATCAATCCTATGGCTACACCTTC | CASSRYQSYGYTF
few | TRBJ2-1 | TRBV27 | . | TGTGCCAGCAGTCCTCGGACCGGCTCCTACAATGAGCAGTTCTTC | CASSPRTGSYNEQFF
. | TRBJ2-7 | TRBV10-3 | TRBD1 | TGTGCCATCAGTCGAGGTGACAGGGACGTAAGAAGAGAGCAGTACTTC | CAISRGDRDVRREQYF
. | TRBJ2-1 | TRBV5-1 | . | TGCGCCAGCAGCAATCTAGCGTCAGGGCAGGGTGAGCAGTTCTTC | CASSNLASGQGEQFF
. | TRBJ1-4 | TRBV28 | TRBD1 | TGTGCCAGCAGCCCAGGGGGCGAGGGAGAAAAACTGTTTTTT | CASSPGGEGEKLFF
. | TRBJ2-5 | TRBV5-6 | TRBD1 | TGTGCCAGCAGCTTGCCCCCGGACAGGGCAGGGGAGACCCAGTACTTC | CASSLPPDRAGETQYF
few | TRBJ1-1 | TRBV5-1 | . | TGCGCCAGCAGCTGGACGGACATGAACACTGAAGCTTTCTTT | CASSWTDMNTEAFF
many | TRBJ1-1 | TRBV5-5 | . | TGTGCCAGCAGCTCCGGGAGGTGGCACACTGAAGCTTTCTTT | CASSSGRWHTEAFF